Below, 12 T cell receptor beta chains from the same sample are listed, as sequenced in a study of spatial heterogeneity in lung cancer. Time point of the sample: sample taken at primary tumor resection. TCRdb re-called the 5' RACE reads through MiXCR, storing one row per CDR3 protein. The table has around 63,000 distinct CDR3 sequences, under 7.5% seen once; the top ten hold 14% to 15%. Sequencing used PBMCs, obtained at surgery. These receptors originate from a female donor with early-stage non-small cell lung cancer.

The CDR3, as DNA: TGTGCTAGTGGTTTGGGGACTGTCGGGGAGCTGTTTTTT. The encoded protein is CASGLGTVGELFF. V and J are TRBV12-5 and TRBJ2-2, with D perhaps TRBD2 (5 bases). The CDR3 sequence is 13 residues long. Trimming shortened V by 1 base and J by 7 bases, and 7 bases separated the two germline ends. Germline CDR1 reads LGHNT; CDR2 reads FRNRAP.

This clonotype was detected many times. The CDR3 nucleotides read TGCGCCAGCAGCTACGATACCCCTTCTAGCGGGAGGGCCCGCGAGCAGTACTTC. Amino acids: CASSYDTPSSGRAREQYF. This sequence joins TRBV5-1 and TRBJ2-7; 12 nucleotides match TRBD2. The V and J ends lost 3 bases and 6 bases, in that order; junction bases with no gene match: 16. There are 18 residues in the CDR3. Germline CDR1 and CDR2: SGHRS and YFSETQ.

This clonotype was counted ten times or more. The junction does not match germline at one end; this may be a read error. Here the CDR3 reads CASSLARARGETQYF. The CDR3 DNA is TGTGCTAGCAGCTTAGCTCGGGCACGGGGAGAGACCCAGTACTTC. This rearrangement joins TRBV7-7 to TRBJ2-5; the D gene is possibly TRBD2 (5 bases). The CDR3 sequence is 15 residues long. Germline assignment: CDR1 SSHAT and CDR2 FNYEAQ (reference sequence). Variable domain in full (rest from reference TRBV7-7 and TRBJ2-5): GAGVSQSPRYKVTKRGQDVTLRCDPISSHATLYWYQQALGQGPEFLTYFNYEAQPDKSGLPSDRFSAERPEGSISTLTIQRTEQRDSAMYRCASSLARARGETQYFGPGTRLLVL.

The chain couples TRBV6-6 to TRBJ1-5; TRBD1 might be the D (6 bases). Trimming removed 3 bases from V and 2 bases from J, with 14 bases in between. CDR3 length: 16 residues. Germline CDR1 and CDR2: MNHNY and SVGAGI (reference sequence). DNA for the CDR3: TGTGCCAGCAGTTATTTGCAGGGGCAGGGCAATCAGCCCCAGCATTTT. Residues: CASSYLQGQGNQPQHF.

The chain links TRBV11-1 to TRBJ2-5; tentatively, D is TRBD2 (6 bases). Germline CDR1 and CDR2: SGHAT and FQDESV (reference sequence). The germline V and J ends were trimmed by 4 bases and 4 bases, with 16 bases remaining between them. The CDR3 runs to 15 residues. The chain's CDR3 is CASSSRGGVGETQYF. In nucleotides, the CDR3 is TGTGCCAGCAGCTCCCGCGGAGGGGTAGGAGAGACCCAGTACTTC.

This clonotype was observed many times. This chain joins TRBV28 and TRBJ1-6; D not resolved. The CDR3 covers 12 residues. The V end lost 9 bases, the J end lost 7 bases, and 10 bases lay between the germline ends. The germline V gene has CDR1 MDHEN and CDR2 SYDVKM. DNA for the CDR3: TGTGCCAGTCTAAGGCTAAATTCACCCCTCCACTTT. This sequence encodes CASLRLNSPLHF.

Ten or more counts support this clonotype. V is TRBV7-8 and J is TRBJ2-3, with D possibly being TRBD2 (6 bases). The V end was cut by 5 bases, the J end by 2 bases, with 11 bases between. CDR1 is SGHVS, CDR2 FQNEAQ, per germline. The CDR3 has 14 amino acids. The CDR3 DNA follows: TGTGCCAGCAGCCAGGGACTCTCCACAGATACGCAGTATTTT. Translation: CASSQGLSTDTQYF.

This clonotype was observed at least ten times. CDR3 amino acids: CATSDYGGAPTQYF. CDR3 coding DNA: TGTGCCACCAGTGATTACGGAGGGGCCCCTACGCAGTATTTT. J is TRBJ2-3 and V is TRBV24-1, with D perhaps TRBD2 (6 bases). The CDR3 covers 14 residues. The V gene's germline CDR1 is KGHDR and CDR2 SFDVKD. Trimming cost V 2 bases and J 8 bases, with 13 bases left between them.

This clonotype has a count of ten or more. The chain has TRBV6-1 and TRBJ1-5, with TRBD1 matching 8 bases. The CDR3 totals 15 residues. The germline V gene encodes CDR1 MNHNS and CDR2 SASEGT. Trimming at V came to 4 bases and at J to 7 bases, leaving 9 bases not matched to a gene. The CDR3 nucleotides are TGTGCCAGCAGTGTTCGACAGGGGCAGGGACAGCCCCAGCATTTT. Its translation: CASSVRQGQGQPQHF.

At least ten counts were recorded for this clonotype. The rearrangement uses TRBV20-1 and TRBJ2-7; 10 bases line up with TRBD2. After removal of 7 bases from V and 5 bases from J, the junction contained 11 bases not matched to a gene. The CDR3 has 14 residues. CDR1 is DFQATT and CDR2 is SNEGSKA in the germline V gene (reference sequence). This chain's CDR3 is CSVGSGRHLDEQYF. The CDR3 DNA reads TGCAGTGTTGGTAGCGGGAGGCATCTCGACGAGCAGTACTTC.

This clonotype was seen repeatedly, ten times or more. This rearrangement joins TRBV28 to TRBJ1-2; 9 nucleotides match TRBD1. Germline CDR1 and CDR2: MDHEN and SYDVKM. The CDR3 covers 15 residues. After removal of 5 bases from V and 5 bases from J, the junction contained 9 bases not matched to a gene. The CDR3 sequence: CASSTGTGMMYGYTF. The CDR3 DNA is TGTGCCAGCAGTACCGGGACAGGGATGATGTATGGCTACACCTTC.

This sequence joins TRBV3-1 and TRBJ1-4; a possible D gene is TRBD1 (5 bases). The CDR3 is 15 residues long. CDR1 and CDR2 (germline): LGHDT, YNNKEL (reference sequence). The V end was cut by 5 bases, the J end by 2 bases, with 12 bases between. This CDR3 reads CASSWGGGTNEKLFF. For the CDR3, the DNA is TGTGCCAGCAGCTGGGGCGGGGGTACTAATGAAAAACTGTTTTTT.